The rows below give T cell receptor beta chains drawn from one sample of a study of blood T cell repertoires in COVID-19. Sequenced by immunoSEQ multiplex PCR; TCRdb stores in-frame clones only, minus some. The top ten clones hold 2.6% of a sample with about 250,000 clones, roughly 86% of them seen once. The sequencing input was PBMCs or T cells enriched from blood (not recorded which). Receptors originate from a woman aged 25-40 years with acute COVID-19. CDR3s include the opening cysteine and the closing phenylalanine or tryptophan. The D gene is left open where the match is weak. Expanded clones are given a class, and other clones once, few, many or no size at all.

.	TRBD2	TRBJ2-1	TRBV4-3	TGCGCCAGCAGCCAACTTGGGACTAGTAACAATGAGCAGTTCTTC	CASSQLGTSNNEQFF
few	TRBD1	TRBJ1-3	TRBV18	TGTGCCAGCTCACCCCTTCCCCCGGACAGGGCTGGAAACACCATATATTTT	CASSPLPPDRAGNTIYF
.	.	TRBJ2-3	TRBV11-2	TGTGCCAGCAGCCTAAACAGCCAGGGAGATACGCAGTATTTT	CASSLNSQGDTQYF
.	.	TRBJ2-1	TRBV12-5	TGTGCTAGTGGTTTGGTCTTGGTGACAAGCAAAAATGAGCAGTTCTTC	CASGLVLVTSKNEQFF
.	.	TRBJ2-5	TRBV5-1	TGCGCCAGCAGCGGCGCCGACACTTACCAAGAGACCCAGTACTTC	CASSGADTYQETQYF
.	TRBD1	TRBJ2-5	TRBV30	TGTGCCTGGATGACAGGGCGAGAGACCCAGTACTTC	CAWMTGRETQYF
.	TRBD1	TRBJ1-5	TRBV19	TGTGCCAGTAGTATAGATTCGACAGGGGCCCGCAGTCTTCCCCAGCATTTT	CASSIDSTGARSLPQHF
.	TRBD1	TRBJ2-7	TRBV11-2	TGTGCCAGCAGCTTAGGCCCCGGGACAGGGTTCGACGAGCAGTACTTC	CASSLGPGTGFDEQYF
.	TRBD2	TRBJ2-1	TRBV3-1/TRBV3-2	TGTGCCAGCAGCCTCCTCGGGGCGGGGGACAATGAGCAGTTCTTC	CASSLLGAGDNEQFF
.	.	TRBJ1-2	TRBV5-1	TGCGCCAGCCACACGAACTATGGCTACACCTTC	CASHTNYGYTF
.	.	TRBJ2-2	TRBV11-2	TGTGCCAGCACTGTGGCAGGGGGGTTGGTCACCGGGGAGCTGTTTTTT	CASTVAGGLVTGELFF
.	.	TRBJ2-1	TRBV4-1	TGCGCCAGCAGCGTGGGGGCCCCCTACAATGAGCAGTTCTTC	CASSVGAPYNEQFF
.	TRBD1	TRBJ1-3	TRBV6-1	TGTGCCAGCAGTGCACCGGGACAGGGATTTGGAAACACCATATATTTT	CASSAPGQGFGNTIYF
.	.	TRBJ1-4	TRBV7-2	TGTGCCAGCAGCTTACTCGGGGGGCGAAGTGAAAAACTGTTTTTT	CASSLLGGRSEKLFF
.	.	TRBJ1-2	TRBV13	TGTGCCAGCAGCTTAGTTCAATCCTATGGCTACACCTTC	CASSLVQSYGYTF
.	TRBD1	TRBJ2-7	TRBV5-8	TGTGCCAGCAGCTTGCACGGGACAGATTCCTACGAGCAGTACTTC	CASSLHGTDSYEQYF
.	.	TRBJ1-3	TRBV5-1	TGCGCCAGCAGCTTGGTGCAGGGCGGTGGAAACACCATATATTTT	CASSLVQGGGNTIYF
once	TRBD2	TRBJ2-1	TRBV6-2/TRBV6-3	TGTGCCAGCAGTTACGCCGAAATTCTAGCGGGGGGGTACAATGAGCAGTTCTTC	CASSYAEILAGGYNEQFF
.	.	TRBJ1-6	TRBV7-2	TGTGCCAGCAGCGACAGCAATTCACCCCTCCACTTT	CASSDSNSPLHF
.	TRBD2	TRBJ2-2	TRBV4-3	TGCGCCAGCAGCCAAGATATTCGGGGGGGAAAGGAGCTGTTTTTT	CASSQDIRGGKELFF
.	TRBD1	TRBJ1-2	TRBV7-9	TGTGCCAGCAGCTTAGGGGACAGGGCGGCTGGCTACACCTTC	CASSLGDRAAGYTF
.	.	TRBJ1-1	TRBV21-1	TGTGCCAGCAGCAAAGGGGAGGAGGGTAGCTCGAACACTGAAGCTTTCTTT	CASSKGEEGSSNTEAFF
.	TRBD1	TRBJ1-1	TRBV18	TGTGCCAGCTCACCGGGACAGCCGAACACTGAAGCTTTCTTT	CASSPGQPNTEAFF
.	TRBD1	TRBJ2-1	TRBV7-6	TGTGCCAGCAGCGTCCGGGACAGGGAATACAATGAGCAGTTCTTC	CASSVRDREYNEQFF
many	TRBD1	TRBJ2-7	TRBV3-1/TRBV3-2	TGTGCCAGCAGCCAAGATTCGGGACAGTTCTACGAGCAGTACTTC	CASSQDSGQFYEQYF
.	.	TRBJ1-1	TRBV12-3/TRBV12-4	TGTGCCAGCAGCCGACACCGGAACACTGAAGCTTTCTTT	CASSRHRNTEAFF
.	.	TRBJ1-2	TRBV7-8	TGTGCCAGCAGCTTAGCGGTAGCCTCTAACTATGGCTACACCTTC	CASSLAVASNYGYTF
.	TRBD1	TRBJ1-1	TRBV6-1	TGTGCCAGCAGTGACACAGGGGGCTGGGACACTGAAGCTTTCTTT	CASSDTGGWDTEAFF